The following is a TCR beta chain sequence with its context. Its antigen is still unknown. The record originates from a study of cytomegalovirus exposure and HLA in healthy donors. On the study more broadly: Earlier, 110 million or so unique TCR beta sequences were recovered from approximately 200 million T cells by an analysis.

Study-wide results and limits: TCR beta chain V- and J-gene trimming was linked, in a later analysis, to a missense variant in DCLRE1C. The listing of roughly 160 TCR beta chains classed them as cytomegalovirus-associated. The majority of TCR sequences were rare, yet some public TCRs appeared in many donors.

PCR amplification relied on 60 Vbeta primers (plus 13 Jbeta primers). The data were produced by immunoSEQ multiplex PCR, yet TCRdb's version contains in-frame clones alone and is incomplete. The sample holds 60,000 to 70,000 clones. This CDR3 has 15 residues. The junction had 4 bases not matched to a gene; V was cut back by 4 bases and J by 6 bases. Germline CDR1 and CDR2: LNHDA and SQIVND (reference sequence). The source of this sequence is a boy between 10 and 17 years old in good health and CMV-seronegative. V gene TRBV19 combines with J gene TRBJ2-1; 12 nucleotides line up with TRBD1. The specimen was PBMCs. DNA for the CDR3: TGTGCCAGTAGTAGGGGGACAGGGGGCCCCAATGAGCAGTTCTTC. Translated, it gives CASSRGTGGPNEQFF.